This T cell receptor beta chain was identified during a study of T cells after yellow fever vaccination. As for the study in general: SMART-Seq v4 Ultra Low Input prepared libraries from low-cell fractions.

Findings of the study overall: The secondary response was weaker, and its peak arrived faster, on day 5 versus 15. The CD4 compartment and the CD8 compartment contained a small share of clonotypes in common. Post-booster samples contained most primary-vaccination clones (about 96% CD4, around 89% CD8).

To note about this clonotype: Its antigen is as yet unknown.

Looked up from germline, CDR1 is SGHRS and CDR2 is YFSETQ. The CDR3 sequence is 13 residues long. V lost 5 bases to trimming and J lost 4 bases; unmatched junction nucleotides: 4. TCRdb reprocessed the 5' RACE reads with MiXCR, giving one entry per CDR3 protein. This sample has some 560,000 distinct CDR3 sequences, with roughly a sixth found just once. V and J are TRBV5-1 and TRBJ1-1; 8 bases line up with TRBD1. This specimen consisted of PBMCs, obtained 4 to 6 days after the first yellow fever vaccination. The TCR originated in a young man who received the YFV17D yellow fever vaccine. CDR3 coding DNA: TGCGCCAGCAGATCGGGACAGGCCACTGAAGCTTTCTTT. It yields the protein CASRSGQATEAFF.